This passage covers 9 T cell receptor beta chains from one sample sequenced in a study of T cells in Graves' hyperthyroidism and ophthalmopathy. TCR beta CDR3 sequences were amplified from RNA transcripts. Primed by the HTBI set, a first-round RT-PCR was run on the TCR CDR3. TCRdb re-derived calls from the multiplex PCR reads in MiXCR, one entry per CDR3 protein. The sample has 600,000 or so distinct CDR3 sequences, roughly 14% seen once; the top ten hold about an eighth. Input material: blood. These receptors were collected from a woman between 50 and 59 years old with Graves' ophthalmopathy.

This clonotype occurred many times. The V and J genes are TRBV5-1 and TRBJ2-7; TRBD2 aligns across 11 bases. The junction had 10 bases not matched to a gene; V was cut back by 4 bases and J by 7 bases. CDR1 is SGHRS and CDR2 is YFSETQ in the germline V gene. The CDR3 loop spans 15 amino acids. Here the CDR3 reads CASSLGLAVVGEQYF. The CDR3 bases are TGCGCCAGCAGCCTGGGACTAGCGGTGGTAGGGGAGCAGTACTTC.

At least ten counts were recorded for this clonotype. The genes are TRBV11-1 and TRBJ2-5; maybe TRBD1 (6 bases). CDR3 length: 14 amino acids. Germline CDR1 SGHAT, CDR2 FQDESV (reference sequence). V was trimmed by 3 bases and J by 4 bases, leaving 12 bases between them. For the CDR3, the DNA is TGTGCCAGCAGCTTGCCCCAGGGGTCAGAGACCCAGTACTTC. Amino acids: CASSLPQGSETQYF. The full variable domain, its missing parts supplied by reference TRBV11-1 and TRBJ2-5, is EAEVAQSPRYKITEKSQAVAFWCDPISGHATLYWYRQILGQGPELLVQFQDESVVDDSQLPKDRFSAERLKGVDSTLKIQPAELGDSAMYLCASSLPQGSETQYFGPGTRLLVL.

This clonotype has at least ten counts. This chain uses TRBV20-1 with TRBJ1-2; 7 bases map to TRBD1. Losses at the gene ends were 3 bases for V and 2 bases for J; bases not matched to a gene: 6. CDR1 is DFQATT, CDR2 SNEGSKA, per germline (reference sequence). This CDR3 comprises 14 residues. CDR3 sequence (DNA): TGCAGTGCTAGCTGGACAGGCTCGAACTATGGCTACACCTTC. This codes for CSASWTGSNYGYTF.

This clonotype was seen ten or more times. The rearrangement uses TRBV18 and TRBJ2-3, with D tentatively TRBD2 (5 bases). This CDR3 is 14 amino acids long. Germline CDR1 KGHSH, CDR2 LQKENI. Trimming took 2 bases from V and 8 from J, leaving 14 bases between them. CDR3 in amino acids: CASSPETGGLTQYF. As DNA, the CDR3 is TGTGCCAGCTCACCAGAGACGGGCGGGCTTACGCAGTATTTT.

There are many counts of this clonotype. The rearrangement uses TRBV5-8 and TRBJ2-7, with D tentatively TRBD1 (6 bases). The CDR3 runs to 12 residues. With 8 bases removed from V and 2 bases from J, the gap between germline ends came to 11 bases. The germline V gene has CDR1 SGHTS and CDR2 YDEGEE. The CDR3, as DNA: TGTGCCAGTTCGACAGGAGCCTACGAGCAGTACTTC. Translation gives CASSTGAYEQYF.

The genes are TRBV12-5 and TRBJ1-5; D is perhaps TRBD1 (6 bases). V shed 0 bases and J shed 5 bases, with 17 bases lying between them. This CDR3 has 17 residues. Germline loops: CDR1 LGHNT, CDR2 FRNRAP. CDR3 amino acids: CASGLVFRRGFHQPQHF. CDR3 sequence (DNA): TGTGCTAGTGGTTTGGTATTTAGGAGGGGGTTTCATCAGCCCCAGCATTTT.

Comment on this clonotype: Being one base from a much bigger clone, this may be a read error. The chain uses TRBV9 and TRBJ2-1, with 11 bases that match TRBD1. Germline assignment: CDR1 SGDLS and CDR2 YYNGEE. Germline trimming cut 4 bases from V and 9 bases from J; bases unmatched to any gene: 15. This CDR3 is built from 17 residues. CDR3 region: CASSSHRSGQGDSEQFF. CDR3 bases: TGTGCCAGCAGCAGCCACCGTTCGGGACAGGGGGACAGTGAGCAGTTCTTC.

This clonotype has just one count. The CDR3 spells CASSQSTDLNYGYTF. The CDR3 nucleotides read TGTGCCAGCAGCCAATCCACAGACCTTAACTATGGCTACACCTTC. The chain uses TRBV16 and TRBJ1-2; D is uncertain. This CDR3 has 15 residues. V was shortened by 0 bases and J by 1 base, with 9 bases between the two germline ends. Per germline, CDR1 KGHSY and CDR2 FQNENV. Full variable domain (missing parts from reference TRBV16 and TRBJ1-2): GEEVAQTPKHLVRGEGQKAKLYCAPIKGHSYVFWYQQVLKNEFKFLISFQNENVFDETGMPKERFSAKCLPNSPCSLEIQATKLEDSAVYFCASSQSTDLNYGYTFGSGTRLTVV.

The CDR3 DNA follows: TGTGCCAGCAGCGGACTAGCGGGAGACCAAGATACGCAGTATTTT. Its protein product is CASSGLAGDQDTQYF. V usage is TRBV13 and J usage is TRBJ2-3; 13 bases are a match to TRBD2. Germline trimming cut 5 bases from V and 5 bases from J; bases unmatched to any gene: 4. The CDR3 length is 15 residues. Germline V gene data show CDR1 as PRHDT and CDR2 as FYEKMQ (reference sequence).